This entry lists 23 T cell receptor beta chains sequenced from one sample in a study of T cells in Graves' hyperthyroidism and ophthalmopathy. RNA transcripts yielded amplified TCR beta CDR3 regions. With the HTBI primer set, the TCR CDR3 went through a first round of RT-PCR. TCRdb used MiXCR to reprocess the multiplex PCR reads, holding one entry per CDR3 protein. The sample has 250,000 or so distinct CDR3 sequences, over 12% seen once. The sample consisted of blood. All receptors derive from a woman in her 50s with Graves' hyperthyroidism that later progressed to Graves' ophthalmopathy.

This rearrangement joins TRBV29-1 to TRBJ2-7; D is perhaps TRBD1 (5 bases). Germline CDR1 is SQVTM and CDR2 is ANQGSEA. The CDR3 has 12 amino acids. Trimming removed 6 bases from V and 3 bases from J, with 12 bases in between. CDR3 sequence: CSVRTRFYEQYF. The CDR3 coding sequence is TGCAGCGTCCGGACACGATTCTACGAGCAGTACTTC.

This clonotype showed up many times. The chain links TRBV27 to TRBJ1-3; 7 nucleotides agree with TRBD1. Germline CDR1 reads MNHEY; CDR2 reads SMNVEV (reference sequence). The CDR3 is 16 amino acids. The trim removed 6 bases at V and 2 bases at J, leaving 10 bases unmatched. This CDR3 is CASSPQPTGTGNTIYF. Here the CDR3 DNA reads TGTGCCAGCAGCCCTCAACCGACAGGGACTGGAAACACCATATATTTT.

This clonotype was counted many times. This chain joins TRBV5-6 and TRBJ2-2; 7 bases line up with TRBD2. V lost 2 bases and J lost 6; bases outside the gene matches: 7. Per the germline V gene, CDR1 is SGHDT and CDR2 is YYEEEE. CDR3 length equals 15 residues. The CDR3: CASSLRGRAPGELFF. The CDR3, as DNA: TGTGCCAGCAGCTTAAGAGGGAGGGCCCCCGGGGAGCTGTTTTTT.

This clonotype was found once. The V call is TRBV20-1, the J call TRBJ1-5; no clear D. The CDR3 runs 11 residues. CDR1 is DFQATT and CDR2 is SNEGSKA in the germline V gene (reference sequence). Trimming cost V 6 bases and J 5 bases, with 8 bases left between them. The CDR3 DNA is TGCAGTGCCGAAGAGGATCAGCCCCAGCATTTT. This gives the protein CSAEEDQPQHF.

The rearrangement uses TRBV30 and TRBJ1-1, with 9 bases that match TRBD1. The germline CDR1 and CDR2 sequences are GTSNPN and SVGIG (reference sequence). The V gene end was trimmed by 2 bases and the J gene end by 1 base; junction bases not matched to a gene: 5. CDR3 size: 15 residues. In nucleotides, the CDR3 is TGTGCCTGGAGTCGGGACAGGGACTCGAACACTGAAGCTTTCTTT. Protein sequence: CAWSRDRDSNTEAFF.

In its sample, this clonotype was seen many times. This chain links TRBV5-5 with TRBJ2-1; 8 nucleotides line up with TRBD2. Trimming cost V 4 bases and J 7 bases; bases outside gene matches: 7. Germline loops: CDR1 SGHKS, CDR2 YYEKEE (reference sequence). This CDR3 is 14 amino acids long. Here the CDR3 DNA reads TGTGCCAGCAGCGCCGGGGGGGGTAGGAATGAGCAGTTCTTC. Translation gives CASSAGGGRNEQFF.

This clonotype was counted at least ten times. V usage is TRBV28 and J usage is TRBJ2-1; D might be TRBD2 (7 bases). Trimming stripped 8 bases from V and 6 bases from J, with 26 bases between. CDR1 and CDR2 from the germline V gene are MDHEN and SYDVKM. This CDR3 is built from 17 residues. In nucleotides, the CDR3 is TGTGCCAGCTGGGGGGCTAGCGGCGGCCGGAATTTCAATGAGCAGTTCTTC. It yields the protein CASWGASGGRNFNEQFF.

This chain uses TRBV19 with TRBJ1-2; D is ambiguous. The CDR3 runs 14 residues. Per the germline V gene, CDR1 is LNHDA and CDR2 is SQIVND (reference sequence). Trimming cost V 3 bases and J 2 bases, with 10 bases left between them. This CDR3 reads CASSIEGPNYGYTF. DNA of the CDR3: TGTGCCAGTAGTATCGAAGGCCCAAACTATGGCTACACCTTC. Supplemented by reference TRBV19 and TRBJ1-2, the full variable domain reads DGGITQSPKYLFRKEGQNVTLSCEQNLNHDAMYWYRQDPGQGLRLIYYSQIVNDFQKGDIAEGYSVSREKKESFPLTVTSAQKNPTAFYLCASSIEGPNYGYTFGSGTRLTVV.

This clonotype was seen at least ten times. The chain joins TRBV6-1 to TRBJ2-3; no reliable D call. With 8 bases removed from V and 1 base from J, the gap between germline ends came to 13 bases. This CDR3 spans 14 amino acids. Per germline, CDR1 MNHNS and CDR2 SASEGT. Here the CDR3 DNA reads TGTGCCAGCTGCCGGCTGCCAGGCACAGATACGCAGTATTTT. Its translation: CASCRLPGTDTQYF.

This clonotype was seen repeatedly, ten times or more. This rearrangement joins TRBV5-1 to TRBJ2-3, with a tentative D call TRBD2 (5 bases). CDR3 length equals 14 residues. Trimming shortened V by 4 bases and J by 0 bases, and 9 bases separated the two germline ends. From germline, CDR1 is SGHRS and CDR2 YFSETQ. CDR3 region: CASSLRTSTDTQYF. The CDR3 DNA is TGCGCCAGCAGCCTCAGGACTAGCACAGATACGCAGTATTTT.

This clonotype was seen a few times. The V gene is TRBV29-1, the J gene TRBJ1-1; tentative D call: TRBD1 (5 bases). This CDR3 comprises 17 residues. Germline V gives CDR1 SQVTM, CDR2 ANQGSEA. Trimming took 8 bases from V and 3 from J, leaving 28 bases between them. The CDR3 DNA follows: TGCAGCCTTCTACGGCTTCCAGGGTTTAGTCATCACACTGAAGCTTTCTTT. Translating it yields CSLLRLPGFSHHTEAFF.

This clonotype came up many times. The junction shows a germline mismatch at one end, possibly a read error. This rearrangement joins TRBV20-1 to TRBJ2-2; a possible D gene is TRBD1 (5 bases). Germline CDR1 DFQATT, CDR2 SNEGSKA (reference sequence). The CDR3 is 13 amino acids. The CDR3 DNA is TGCAGTGCTCGAGACAGAAAGACCGGGGAGCTGTTTTTT. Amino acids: CSARDRKTGELFF.

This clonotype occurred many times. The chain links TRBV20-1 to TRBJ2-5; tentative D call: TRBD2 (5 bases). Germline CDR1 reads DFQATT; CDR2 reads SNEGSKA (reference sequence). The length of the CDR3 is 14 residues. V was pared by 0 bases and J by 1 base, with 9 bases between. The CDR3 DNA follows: TGCAGTGCTAGAGAGCGGACTCGCCAAGAGACCCAGTACTTC. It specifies CSARERTRQETQYF.

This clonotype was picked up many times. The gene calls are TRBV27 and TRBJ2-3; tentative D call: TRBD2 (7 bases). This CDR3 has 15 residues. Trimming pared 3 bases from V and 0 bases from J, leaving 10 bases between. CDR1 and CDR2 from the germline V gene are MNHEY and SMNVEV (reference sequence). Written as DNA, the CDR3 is TGTGCCAGCAGTTTCGGGGGGCGGAGCACAGATACGCAGTATTTT. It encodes CASSFGGRSTDTQYF.

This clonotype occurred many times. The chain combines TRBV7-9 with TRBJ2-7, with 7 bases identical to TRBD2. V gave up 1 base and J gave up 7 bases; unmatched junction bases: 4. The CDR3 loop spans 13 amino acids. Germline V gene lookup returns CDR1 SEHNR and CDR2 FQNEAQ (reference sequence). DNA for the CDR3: TGTGCCAGCAGCTTAGTACTAGCGTGGGAGCAGTACTTC. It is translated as CASSLVLAWEQYF.

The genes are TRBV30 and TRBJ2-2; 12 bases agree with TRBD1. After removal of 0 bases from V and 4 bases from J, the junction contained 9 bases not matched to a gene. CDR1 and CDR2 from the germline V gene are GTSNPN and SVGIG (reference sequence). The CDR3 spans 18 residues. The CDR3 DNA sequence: TGTGCCTGGAGTGTGGGGACAGGGGGCTGGTTGGGCACCGGGGAGCTGTTTTTT. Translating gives CAWSVGTGGWLGTGELFF.

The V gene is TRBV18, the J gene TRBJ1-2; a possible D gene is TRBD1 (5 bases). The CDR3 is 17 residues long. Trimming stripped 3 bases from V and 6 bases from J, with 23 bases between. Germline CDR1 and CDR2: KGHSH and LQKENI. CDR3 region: CASSPAGPGPSRDGYTF. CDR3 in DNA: TGTGCCAGCTCACCGGCTGGCCCGGGACCCTCTCGCGATGGCTACACCTTC.

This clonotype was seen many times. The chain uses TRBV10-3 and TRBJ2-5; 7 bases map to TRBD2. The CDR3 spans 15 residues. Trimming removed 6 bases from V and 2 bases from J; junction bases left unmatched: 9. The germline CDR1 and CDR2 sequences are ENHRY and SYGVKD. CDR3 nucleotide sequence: TGTGCCATCAGCACTCTAGCGGACAAGCAAGAGACCCAGTACTTC. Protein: CAISTLADKQETQYF.

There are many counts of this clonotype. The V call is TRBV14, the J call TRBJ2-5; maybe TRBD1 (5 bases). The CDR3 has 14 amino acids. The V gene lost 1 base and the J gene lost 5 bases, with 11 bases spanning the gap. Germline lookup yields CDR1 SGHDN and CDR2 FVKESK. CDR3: CASSQGSRAETQYF. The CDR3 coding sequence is TGTGCCAGCAGCCAAGGGTCCAGGGCGGAGACCCAGTACTTC.

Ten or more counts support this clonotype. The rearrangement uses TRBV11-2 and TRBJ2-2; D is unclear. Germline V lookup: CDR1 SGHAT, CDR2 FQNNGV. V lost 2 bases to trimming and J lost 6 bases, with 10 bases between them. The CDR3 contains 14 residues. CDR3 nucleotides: TGTGCCAGCAGCTTAAACTACCCCCCCGGGGAGCTGTTTTTT. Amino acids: CASSLNYPPGELFF.

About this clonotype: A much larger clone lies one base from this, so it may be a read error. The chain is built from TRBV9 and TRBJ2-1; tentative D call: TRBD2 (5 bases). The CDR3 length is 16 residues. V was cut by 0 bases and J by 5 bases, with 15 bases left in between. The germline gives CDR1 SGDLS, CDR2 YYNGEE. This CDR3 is CASSVAPSSVNNEQFF. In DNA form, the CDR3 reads TGTGCCAGCAGCGTAGCGCCTAGCTCCGTAAACAATGAGCAGTTCTTC.

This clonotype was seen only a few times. The CDR3 DNA reads as TGTGCCAGCAGCTCGACACACCGGAGGTCTGGCTACACCTTC. It specifies CASSSTHRRSGYTF. This chain joins TRBV13 and TRBJ1-2; D uncertain. V lost 4 bases, J lost 7 bases, and 16 bases lay in between. Germline lookup yields CDR1 PRHDT and CDR2 FYEKMQ (reference sequence). The CDR3 runs 14 residues. Based on the CDR3 plus reference TRBV13 and TRBJ1-2, the full variable domain is AAGVIQSPRHLIKEKRETATLKCYPIPRHDTVYWYQQGPGQDPQFLISFYEKMQSDKGSIPDRFSAQQFSDYHSELNMSSLELGDSALYFCASSSTHRRSGYTFGSGTRLTVV.

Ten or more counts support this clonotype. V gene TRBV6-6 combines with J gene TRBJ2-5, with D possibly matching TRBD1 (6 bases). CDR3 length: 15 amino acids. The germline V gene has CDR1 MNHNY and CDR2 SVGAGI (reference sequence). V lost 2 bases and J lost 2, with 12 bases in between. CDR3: CASSYTGQLQETQYF. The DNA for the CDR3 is TGTGCCAGCAGTTACACCGGACAGCTACAAGAGACCCAGTACTTC.